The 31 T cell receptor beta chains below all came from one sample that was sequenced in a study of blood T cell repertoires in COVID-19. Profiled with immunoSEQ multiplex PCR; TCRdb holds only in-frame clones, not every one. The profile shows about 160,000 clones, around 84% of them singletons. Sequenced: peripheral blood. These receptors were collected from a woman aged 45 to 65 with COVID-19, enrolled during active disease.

CDR3 sequence (DNA): TGTGCCTGGAGTAGTATGAGGGGGCGAACTGAAGCTTTCTTT. It yields the protein CAWSSMRGRTEAFF. The chain links TRBV30 to TRBJ1-1; 7 positions agree with TRBD1. In germline, CDR1 is GTSNPN, CDR2 SVGIG (reference sequence). This CDR3 contains 14 residues. Unmatched junction bases numbered 8, after V lost 2 bases and J lost 5 bases. The complete variable domain, with remaining parts taken from reference TRBV30 and TRBJ1-1, reads SQTIHQWPATLVQPVGSPLSLECTVEGTSNPNLYWYRQAAGRGLQLLFYSVGIGQISSEVPQNLSASRPQDRQFILSSKKLLLSDSGFYLCAWSSMRGRTEAFFGQGTRLTVV.

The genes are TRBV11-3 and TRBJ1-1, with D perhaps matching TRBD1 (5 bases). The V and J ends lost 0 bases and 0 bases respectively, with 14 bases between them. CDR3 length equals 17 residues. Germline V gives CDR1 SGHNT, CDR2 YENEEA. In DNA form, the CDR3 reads TGTGCCAGCAGCTTAGAGCAGGGCGGTACCATGAACACTGAAGCTTTCTTT. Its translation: CASSLEQGGTMNTEAFF. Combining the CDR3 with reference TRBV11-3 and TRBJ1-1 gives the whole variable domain EAGVVQSPRYKIIEKKQPVAFWCNPISGHNTLYWYLQNLGQGPELLIRYENEEAVDDSQLPKDRFSAERLKGVDSTLKIQPAELGDSAVYLCASSLEQGGTMNTEAFFGQGTRLTVV.

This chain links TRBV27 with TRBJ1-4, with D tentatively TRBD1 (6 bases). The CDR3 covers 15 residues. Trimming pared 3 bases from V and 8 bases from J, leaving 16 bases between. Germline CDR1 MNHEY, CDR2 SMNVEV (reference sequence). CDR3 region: CASSLFQDRGEKLFF. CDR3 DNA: TGTGCCAGCAGTTTGTTCCAGGACAGAGGCGAAAAACTGTTTTTT.

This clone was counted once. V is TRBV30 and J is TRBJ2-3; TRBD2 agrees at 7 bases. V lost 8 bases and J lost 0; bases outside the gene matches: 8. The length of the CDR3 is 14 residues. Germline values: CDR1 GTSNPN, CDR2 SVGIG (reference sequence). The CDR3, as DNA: TGTGCCCGCTCGCTGGGAGGGAGCACAGATACGCAGTATTTT. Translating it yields CARSLGGSTDTQYF.

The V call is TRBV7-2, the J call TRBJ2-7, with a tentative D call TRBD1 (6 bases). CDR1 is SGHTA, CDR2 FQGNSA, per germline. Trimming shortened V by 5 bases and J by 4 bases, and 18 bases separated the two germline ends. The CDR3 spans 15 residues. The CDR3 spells CASSGLQGRWYEQYF. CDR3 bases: TGTGCCAGCAGCGGTCTACAGGGACGGTGGTACGAGCAGTACTTC.

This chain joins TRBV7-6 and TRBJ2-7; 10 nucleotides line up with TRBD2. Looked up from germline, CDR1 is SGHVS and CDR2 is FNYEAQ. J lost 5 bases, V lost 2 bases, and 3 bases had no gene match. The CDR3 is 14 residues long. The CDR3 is CASSLTGTSDEQYF. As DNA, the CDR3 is TGTGCCAGCAGCTTAACCGGGACTAGCGACGAGCAGTACTTC.

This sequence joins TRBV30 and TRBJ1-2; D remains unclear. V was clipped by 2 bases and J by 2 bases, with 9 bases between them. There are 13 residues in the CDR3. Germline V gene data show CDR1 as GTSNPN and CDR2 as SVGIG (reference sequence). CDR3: CAWSYGMNYGYTF. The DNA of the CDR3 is TGTGCCTGGAGTTACGGGATGAACTATGGCTACACCTTC.

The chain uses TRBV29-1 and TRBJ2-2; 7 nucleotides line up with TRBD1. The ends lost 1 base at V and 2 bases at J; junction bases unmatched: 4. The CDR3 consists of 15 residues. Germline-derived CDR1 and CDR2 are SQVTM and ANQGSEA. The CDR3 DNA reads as TGCAGCGTTGAAGGGTGGACAGGAAACACCGGGGAGCTGTTTTTT. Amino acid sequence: CSVEGWTGNTGELFF.

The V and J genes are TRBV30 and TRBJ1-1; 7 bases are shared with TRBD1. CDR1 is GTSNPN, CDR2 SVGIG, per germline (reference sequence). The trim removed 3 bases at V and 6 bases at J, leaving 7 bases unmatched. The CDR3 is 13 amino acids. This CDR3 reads CAWRVRGRAEAFF. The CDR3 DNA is TGTGCCTGGAGAGTTAGGGGGCGAGCTGAAGCTTTCTTT. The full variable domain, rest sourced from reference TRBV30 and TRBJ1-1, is SQTIHQWPATLVQPVGSPLSLECTVEGTSNPNLYWYRQAAGRGLQLLFYSVGIGQISSEVPQNLSASRPQDRQFILSSKKLLLSDSGFYLCAWRVRGRAEAFFGQGTRLTVV.

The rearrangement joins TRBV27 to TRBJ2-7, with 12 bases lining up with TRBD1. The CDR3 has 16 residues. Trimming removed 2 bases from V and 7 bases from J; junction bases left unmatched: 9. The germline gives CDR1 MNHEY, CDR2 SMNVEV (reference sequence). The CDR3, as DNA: TGTGCCAGCAGTTTACTCCCGGGACAGGGGGCGCAGGAGCAGTACTTC. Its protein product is CASSLLPGQGAQEQYF.

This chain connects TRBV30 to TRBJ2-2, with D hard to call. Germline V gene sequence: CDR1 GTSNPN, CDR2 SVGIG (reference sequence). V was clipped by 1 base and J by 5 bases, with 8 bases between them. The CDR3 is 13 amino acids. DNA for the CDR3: TGTGCCTGGAGTGGGGCCTTTACCGGGGAGCTGTTTTTT. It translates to CAWSGAFTGELFF.

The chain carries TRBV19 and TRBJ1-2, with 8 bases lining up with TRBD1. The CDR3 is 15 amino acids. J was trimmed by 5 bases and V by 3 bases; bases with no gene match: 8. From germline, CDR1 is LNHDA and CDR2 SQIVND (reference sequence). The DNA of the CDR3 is TGTGCCAGTAGTATGGCCGGGACAGGAGAGTATGGCTACACCTTC. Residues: CASSMAGTGEYGYTF.

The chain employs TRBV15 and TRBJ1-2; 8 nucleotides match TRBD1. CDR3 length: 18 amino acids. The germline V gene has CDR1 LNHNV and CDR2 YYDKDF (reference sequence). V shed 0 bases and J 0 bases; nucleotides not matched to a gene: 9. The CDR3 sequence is CATSRDHRDRLPNYGYTF. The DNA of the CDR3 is TGTGCCACCAGCAGAGATCACCGGGACAGGCTACCTAACTATGGCTACACCTTC.

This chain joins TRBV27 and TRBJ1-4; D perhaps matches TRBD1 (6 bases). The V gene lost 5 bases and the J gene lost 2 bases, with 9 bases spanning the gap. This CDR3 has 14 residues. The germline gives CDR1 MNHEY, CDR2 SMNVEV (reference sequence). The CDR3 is CASSKTGTNEKLFF. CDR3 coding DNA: TGTGCCAGCAGTAAGACAGGCACTAATGAAAAACTGTTTTTT.

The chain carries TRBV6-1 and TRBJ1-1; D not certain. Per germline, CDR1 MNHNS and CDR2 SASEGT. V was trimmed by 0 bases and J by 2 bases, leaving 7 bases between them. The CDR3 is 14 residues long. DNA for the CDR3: TGTGCCAGCAGTGAAGCGTTTCTTAACACTGAAGCTTTCTTT. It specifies CASSEAFLNTEAFF.

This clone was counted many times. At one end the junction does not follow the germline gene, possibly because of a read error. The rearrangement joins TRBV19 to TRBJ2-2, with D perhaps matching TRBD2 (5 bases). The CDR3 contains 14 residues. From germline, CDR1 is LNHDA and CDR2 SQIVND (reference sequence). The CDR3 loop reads CASRIDGVGGELFF. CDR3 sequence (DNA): TGTGCCAGTAGGATAGACGGGGTTGGCGGGGAGCTGTTTTTT. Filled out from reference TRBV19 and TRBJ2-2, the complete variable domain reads DGGITQSPKYLFRKEGQNVTLSCEQNLNHDAMYWYRQDPGQGLRLIYYSQIVNDFQKGDIAEGYSVSREKKESFPLTVTSAQKNPTAFYLCASRIDGVGGELFFGEGSRLTVL.

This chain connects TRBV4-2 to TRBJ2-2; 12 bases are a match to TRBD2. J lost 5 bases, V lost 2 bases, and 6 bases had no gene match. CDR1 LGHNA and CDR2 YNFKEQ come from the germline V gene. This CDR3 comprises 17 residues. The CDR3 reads CASSQLSSGGVTGELFF. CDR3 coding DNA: TGTGCCAGCAGCCAACTGTCTAGCGGGGGGGTTACCGGGGAGCTGTTTTTT.

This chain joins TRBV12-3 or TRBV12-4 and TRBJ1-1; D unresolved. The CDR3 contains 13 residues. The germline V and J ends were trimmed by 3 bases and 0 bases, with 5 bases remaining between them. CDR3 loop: CASSLSVNTEAFF. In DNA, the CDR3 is TGTGCCAGCAGTTTGTCAGTGAACACTGAAGCTTTCTTT.

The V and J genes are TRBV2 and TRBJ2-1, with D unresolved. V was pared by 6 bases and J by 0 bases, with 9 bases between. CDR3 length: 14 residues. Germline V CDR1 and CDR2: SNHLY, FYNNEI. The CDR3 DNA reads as TGTGCCAGCAGCAGCCGGAGCTCCTACAATGAGCAGTTCTTC. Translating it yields CASSSRSSYNEQFF.

CDR3 sequence (DNA): TGTGCCTCGTCTTCTTTTGGGGGGGAGAACACTGAAGCTTTCTTT. The encoded protein is CASSSFGGENTEAFF. The chain couples TRBV19 to TRBJ1-1, with D possibly TRBD1 on 5 matching bases. The CDR3 spans 15 residues. The V gene lost 11 bases and the J gene lost 1 base, with 20 bases spanning the gap. The V gene's germline CDR1 is LNHDA and CDR2 SQIVND (reference sequence).

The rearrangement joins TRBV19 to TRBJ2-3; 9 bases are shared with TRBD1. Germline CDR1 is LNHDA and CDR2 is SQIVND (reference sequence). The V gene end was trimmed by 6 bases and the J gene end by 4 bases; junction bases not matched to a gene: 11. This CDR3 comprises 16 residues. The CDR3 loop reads CASRAPGQGIADTQYF. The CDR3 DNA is TGTGCCAGTAGAGCCCCGGGACAGGGTATTGCAGATACGCAGTATTTT.

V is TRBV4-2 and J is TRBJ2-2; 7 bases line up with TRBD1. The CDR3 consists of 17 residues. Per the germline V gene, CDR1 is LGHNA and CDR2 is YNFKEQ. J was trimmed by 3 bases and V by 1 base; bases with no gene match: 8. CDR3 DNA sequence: TGTGCCAGCAGCCAAGGGGTGACAGGGTGGGACACCGGGGAGCTGTTTTTT. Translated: CASSQGVTGWDTGELFF.

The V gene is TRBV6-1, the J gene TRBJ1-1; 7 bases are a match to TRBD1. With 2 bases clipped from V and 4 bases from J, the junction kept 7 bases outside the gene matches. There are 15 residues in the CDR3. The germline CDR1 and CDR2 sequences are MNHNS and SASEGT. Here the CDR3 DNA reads TGTGCCAGCAGTGAACACAGGGGTAGGAGCACTGAAGCTTTCTTT. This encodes CASSEHRGRSTEAFF.

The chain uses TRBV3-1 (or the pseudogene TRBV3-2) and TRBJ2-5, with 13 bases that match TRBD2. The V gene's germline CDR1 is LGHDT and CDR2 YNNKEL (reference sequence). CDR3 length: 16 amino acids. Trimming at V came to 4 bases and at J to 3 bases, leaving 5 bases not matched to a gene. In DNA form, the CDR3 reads TGTGCCAGCAGCCCAAACGGACTAGCGGGGGAAGAGACCCAGTACTTC. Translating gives CASSPNGLAGEETQYF.

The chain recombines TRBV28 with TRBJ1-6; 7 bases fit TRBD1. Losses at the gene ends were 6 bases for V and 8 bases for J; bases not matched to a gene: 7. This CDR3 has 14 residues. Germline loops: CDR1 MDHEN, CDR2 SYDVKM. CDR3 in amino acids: CASRLPGGDSPLHF. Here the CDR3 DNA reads TGTGCCAGCAGACTCCCAGGGGGTGATTCACCCCTCCACTTT. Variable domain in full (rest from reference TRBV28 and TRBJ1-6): DVKVTQSSRYLVKRTGEKVFLECVQDMDHENMFWYRQDPGLGLRLIYFSYDVKMKEKGDIPEGYSVSREKKERFSLILESASTNQTSMYLCASRLPGGDSPLHFGNGTRLTVT.

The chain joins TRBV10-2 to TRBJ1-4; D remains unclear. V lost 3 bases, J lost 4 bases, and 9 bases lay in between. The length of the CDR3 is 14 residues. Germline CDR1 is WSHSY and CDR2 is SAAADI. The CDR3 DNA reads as TGCGCCAGCAGTGAACAGCTCCTTAATGAAAAACTGTTTTTT. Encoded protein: CASSEQLLNEKLFF.

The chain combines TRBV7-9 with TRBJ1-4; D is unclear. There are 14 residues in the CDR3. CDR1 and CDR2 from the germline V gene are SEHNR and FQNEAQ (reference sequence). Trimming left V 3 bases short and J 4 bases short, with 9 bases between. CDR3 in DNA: TGTGCCAGCAGCTTGGCGGCCGGTAATGAAAAACTGTTTTTT. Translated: CASSLAAGNEKLFF.

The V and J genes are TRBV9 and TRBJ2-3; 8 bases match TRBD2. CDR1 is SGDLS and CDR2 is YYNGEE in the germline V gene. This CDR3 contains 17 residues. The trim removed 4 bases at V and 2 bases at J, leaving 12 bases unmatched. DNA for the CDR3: TGTGCCAGCAGCCCTTGGTTAGCGGGGAGAGCCACAGATACGCAGTATTTT. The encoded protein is CASSPWLAGRATDTQYF.

In DNA form, the CDR3 reads TGTGCCAGCAGTTACTCTGGCCTAGCGGGGGGTTTCACCGGGGAGCTGTTTTTT. This codes for CASSYSGLAGGFTGELFF. This rearrangement joins TRBV6-2 or TRBV6-3 to TRBJ2-2; 11 bases map to TRBD2. Germline V CDR1 and CDR2: MNHEY, SVGEGT. With V trimmed by 0 bases and J by 4 bases, 7 bases remained unmatched. The CDR3 spans 18 residues.

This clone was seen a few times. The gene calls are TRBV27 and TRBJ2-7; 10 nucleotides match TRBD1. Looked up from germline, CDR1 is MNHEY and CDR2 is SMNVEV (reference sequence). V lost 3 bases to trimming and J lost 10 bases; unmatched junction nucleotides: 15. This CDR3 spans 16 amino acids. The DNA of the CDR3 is TGTGCCAGCAGTTTCGCCTCGGGACAGGGGAAGAAGGTACAGTACTTC. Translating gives CASSFASGQGKKVQYF.

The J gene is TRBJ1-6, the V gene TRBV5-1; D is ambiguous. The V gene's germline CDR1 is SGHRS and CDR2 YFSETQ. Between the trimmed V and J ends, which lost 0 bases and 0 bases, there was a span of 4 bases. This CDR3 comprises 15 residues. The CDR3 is CASSLDSSYNSPLHF. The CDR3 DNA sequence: TGCGCCAGCAGCTTGGACAGCTCCTATAATTCACCCCTCCACTTT.